These 20 T cell receptor beta chains came from one sample sequenced in a study of blood T cells in healthy people across ages. It was with a sample-barcoded 5' primer and a J-beta primer mix that a second PCR of roughly 6 to 12 cycles was run. MiXCR, run by TCRdb on the 5' RACE reads, gives a single entry per CDR3 protein. The sample lists approximately 800,000 distinct CDR3 sequences; 45% to 70% were seen once. Specimen: blood. Receptor source: a man aged 35 to 55 in good health.

In regard to this clonotype: A junction end diverges from the germline sequence, so it may reflect a read error. The V gene is TRBV12-5, the J gene TRBJ2-3; 9 bases agree with TRBD1. The CDR3 has 17 amino acids. Looked up from germline, CDR1 is LGHNT and CDR2 is FRNRAP. The DNA of the CDR3 is TGTGTTAGTGGTTTGTTTAACCCGGGACAGGGAGCAGATACGCAGTATTTT. Translating it yields CVSGLFNPGQGADTQYF.

This clonotype has only a few counts. The rearrangement uses TRBV10-3 and TRBJ2-3; no clear D. Trimming shortened V by 0 bases and J by 6 bases, and 4 bases separated the two germline ends. Germline V gene sequence: CDR1 ENHRY, CDR2 SYGVKD. The CDR3 has 12 residues. CDR3 sequence (DNA): TGTGCCATCAGTGAGTCTCCGGATACGCAGTATTTT. It codes for CAISESPDTQYF.

The CDR3 coding sequence is TGTGCCAGCAGCCAAGGGCAACAGGGGGCCCGAAGGAATGAAAAACTGTTTTTT. It codes for CASSQGQQGARRNEKLFF. The chain is built from TRBV12-3 or TRBV12-4 and TRBJ1-4; 9 bases agree with TRBD1. The CDR3 runs to 18 residues. Unmatched junction bases numbered 16, after V lost 6 bases and J lost 5 bases.

On this clonotype itself: One end of the junction varies from germline; a read error may be responsible. The J gene is TRBJ2-4, the V gene TRBV6-6, with D unclear. CDR3 length: 12 amino acids. Germline V gene lookup returns CDR1 MNHNY and CDR2 SVGAGI (reference sequence). In DNA, the CDR3 is TGTGTCAGCAGCGACCCGGTAGGTGAGCAGTACTTC. Protein sequence: CVSSDPVGEQYF.

The rearrangement uses TRBV3-1 and TRBJ2-1; D is unresolved. There are 14 residues in the CDR3. Germline V gene data show CDR1 as LGHDT and CDR2 as YNNKEL (reference sequence). The ends were cut back, 2 bases at V and 9 bases at J, with 14 bases in the middle. CDR3 residues: CASSQMSGTSEQFF. The CDR3 nucleotides are TGTGCCAGCAGCCAAATGTCGGGTACGAGTGAGCAGTTCTTC.

This clonotype has only a few counts. The DNA for the CDR3 is TGTGCCAGCAGCCCGCATACCACCGGGACAGGTACCCTTCGCAATCAGCCCCAGCATTTT. Translated: CASSPHTTGTGTLRNQPQHF. This chain joins TRBV14 and TRBJ1-5; 8 bases match TRBD1. V lost 4 bases, J lost 2 bases, and 19 bases stayed unmatched. The CDR3 is made up of 20 amino acids. CDR1 SGHDN and CDR2 FVKESK come from the germline V gene.

The CDR3 is CASSPLDKSSYNEQFF. The CDR3, as DNA: TGTGCCAGCAGCCCCTTGGACAAAAGCTCCTACAATGAGCAGTTCTTC. This chain uses TRBV7-9 with TRBJ2-1; perhaps TRBD1 as D (5 bases). CDR1 is SEHNR, CDR2 FQNEAQ, per germline (reference sequence). This CDR3 is 16 amino acids long. The V end was cut by 5 bases, the J end by 0 bases, with 14 bases between.

This clonotype was recorded a few times. The gene calls are TRBV9 and TRBJ2-1; 10 bases line up with TRBD2. The CDR3 runs to 16 residues. Germline-derived CDR1 and CDR2 are SGDLS and YYNGEE. Trimming cost V 2 bases and J 4 bases; bases outside gene matches: 6. CDR3 in amino acids: CASSVRSGGDYNEQFF. The CDR3, as DNA: TGTGCCAGCAGCGTCAGAAGCGGGGGGGATTACAATGAGCAGTTCTTC. Based on the CDR3 plus reference TRBV9 and TRBJ2-1, the full variable domain is DSGVTQTPKHLITATGQRVTLRCSPRSGDLSVYWYQQSLDQGLQFLIQYYNGEERAKGNILERFSAQQFPDLHSELNLSSLELGDSALYFCASSVRSGGDYNEQFFGPGTRLTVL.

The rearrangement joins TRBV7-2 to TRBJ1-4; maybe TRBD1 (5 bases). Germline assignment: CDR1 SGHTA and CDR2 FQGNSA. CDR3 length: 16 residues. V lost 1 base and J 6 bases, leaving 15 bases between the germline ends. The CDR3 coding sequence is TGTGCCAGCAGCTTAGTTCAGGGACCGCAGGATGAAAAACTGTTTTTT. This gives the protein CASSLVQGPQDEKLFF.

This clonotype showed up just a few times. The chain links TRBV11-2 to TRBJ1-2; 11 nucleotides line up with TRBD1. The CDR3 runs to 17 residues. The J segment lost 6 bases and the V segment lost 5 bases, leaving 14 bases of the junction unmatched. The germline gives CDR1 SGHAT, CDR2 FQNNGV. In DNA, the CDR3 is TGTGCCAGCAGCCTAGTGGGGGCCGGGACAGGGGGAAATGGCTACACCTTC. The encoded protein is CASSLVGAGTGGNGYTF.

The chain recombines TRBV2 with TRBJ2-3; D may match TRBD1 or TRBD2 (5 bases each). Germline loops: CDR1 SNHLY, CDR2 FYNNEI. The CDR3 runs to 15 residues. The germline V and J ends were trimmed by 10 bases and 6 bases, with 23 bases remaining between them. CDR3 in amino acids: CAIRIGLGLGDTQYF. DNA for the CDR3: TGTGCCATACGAATTGGACTGGGGCTGGGGGATACGCAGTATTTT.

On this clonotype itself: Mismatch with germline at one junction end may stem from a read error. This chain joins TRBV27 and TRBJ2-3; TRBD2 is a possible D gene (5 bases). The CDR3 sequence is 15 residues long. CDR1 is MNHEY and CDR2 is SMNVEV in the germline V gene (reference sequence). The chain's CDR3 is CASSRPGASTDTQYF. The CDR3 DNA reads TGTGCCAGCAGCCGACCGGGTGCTAGCACGGATACGCAGTATTTT.

There are a few counts of this clonotype. This chain links TRBV12-3 or TRBV12-4 with TRBJ2-5, with 11 bases matching TRBD2. CDR3 length: 15 residues. J gave up 5 bases and V 3 bases, and 5 bases lay outside the gene matches. CDR3 amino acids: CASSFRSGGEETQYF. The CDR3 coding sequence is TGTGCCAGCAGTTTCCGTAGCGGGGGGGAGGAGACCCAGTACTTC.

The J gene is TRBJ2-1, the V gene TRBV9; tentatively, D is TRBD1 (5 bases). Germline CDR1 reads SGDLS; CDR2 reads YYNGEE. The CDR3 consists of 14 residues. V lost 0 bases and J lost 3, with 7 bases in between. CDR3 bases: TGTGCCAGCAGCGTAGAAACAGGCTACAATGAGCAGTTCTTC. Protein product: CASSVETGYNEQFF.

The chain's CDR3 is CASSQDLEGSEQYF. CDR3 nucleotide sequence: TGTGCCAGCAGCCAAGATCTCGAGGGTAGCGAGCAGTACTTC. The chain carries TRBV3-1 and TRBJ2-5; weak D call: TRBD2 (5 bases). The assigned J gene may be wrong: the sequence end matches TRBJ2-7 better. Germline CDR1 reads LGHDT; CDR2 reads YNNKEL (reference sequence). CDR3 length equals 14 residues.

The V and J genes are TRBV20-1 and TRBJ2-7; TRBD2 matches 10 bases. Germline lookup yields CDR1 DFQATT and CDR2 SNEGSKA (reference sequence). This CDR3 has 16 residues. The J segment lost 1 base and the V segment lost 7 bases, leaving 13 bases of the junction unmatched. CDR3 amino acids: CSGLGTWTSGSYEQYF. The DNA of the CDR3 is TGCAGTGGACTGGGAACCTGGACTAGCGGATCCTACGAGCAGTACTTC.

CDR3: CASSSPDRAGYGYTF. The DNA of the CDR3 is TGTGCCAGCAGTTCGCCGGACAGGGCTGGTTATGGCTACACCTTC. This sequence joins TRBV28 and TRBJ1-2, with 8 bases fitting TRBD1. The CDR3 has 15 amino acids. J lost 5 bases, V lost 4 bases, and 9 bases had no gene match. The germline V gene has CDR1 MDHEN and CDR2 SYDVKM.

V usage is TRBV21-1 and J usage is TRBJ1-1; the table calls TRBD1, which could not be checked here. TRBV21-1 constitutes a pseudogene. CDR3 length: 15 residues. CDR3 in DNA: TGTGCCAGCAGCAACTCCCCGGGACAGGGTCCTGAAGCTTTCTTT. Amino acid sequence: CASSNSPGQGPEAFF.

Of note for this clonotype: Mismatch with germline at one junction end may stem from a read error. The chain employs TRBV29-1 and TRBJ1-5, with D unclear. Germline CDR1 is SQVTM and CDR2 is ANQGSEA. The CDR3 sequence is 13 residues long. The CDR3 reads CGVILAGGQPQHF. In DNA, the CDR3 is TGCGGCGTTATTCTCGCGGGAGGTCAGCCCCAGCATTTT.

The rearrangement joins TRBV6-5 to TRBJ2-7; 8 bases line up with TRBD1. Germline V lookup: CDR1 MNHEY, CDR2 SVGAGI. V shed 6 bases, J shed 3 bases, and the junction held 7 bases outside the gene matches. CDR3 length: 14 residues. The CDR3 DNA is TGTGCCAGCAGGGAGGCAGGGGGCTTCTACGAGCAGTACTTC. Its protein product is CASREAGGFYEQYF.